The 12 T cell receptor beta chains presented below share a single source sample, sequenced in a study of blood T cell repertoires in COVID-19 (dated by TCRdb to between 2020 and 2021). The library was built by means of the immunoSEQ multiplex PCR assay. The table comes from immuneACCESS by way of TCRdb, which keeps in-frame sequences with V and J called. Part of the clones is missing from these tables; in studies checked, under half for an unresolved V gene and the rest for unknown reasons. The sample yields 90,000 to 100,000 clones; around 85% were counted once. The ten largest clones take up about 11% of the sample. The sample consisted of peripheral blood. These receptors originate from a woman of 80 years or more with acute or convalescent COVID-19.

The chain is built from TRBV7-9 and TRBJ1-2, with D possibly being TRBD1 (6 bases). V was cut by 4 bases and J by 7 bases, with 10 bases left in between. From germline, CDR1 is SEHNR and CDR2 FQNEAQ (reference sequence). This CDR3 comprises 12 residues. The CDR3 is CASSSQGLGYTF. CDR3 DNA sequence: TGTGCCAGCAGCTCACAGGGTCTTGGCTACACCTTC.

A remark on this clone: Other DNA sequences in the sample encode the same CDR3. The chain links TRBV7-2 to TRBJ1-5, with TRBD1 matching 7 bases. Germline-derived CDR1 and CDR2 are SGHTA and FQGNSA. This CDR3 contains 14 residues. The J segment lost 7 bases and the V segment lost 1 base, leaving 4 bases of the junction unmatched. Here the CDR3 DNA reads TGTGCCAGCAGCTTAGGAGGGGGCGGCCAGCCCCAGCATTTT. It yields the protein CASSLGGGGQPQHF.

V usage is TRBV28 and J usage is TRBJ1-1; 8 positions match TRBD1. This CDR3 is 14 amino acids long. V trimming: 3 bases; J trimming: 5 bases; junction bases outside the gene matches: 5. From germline, CDR1 is MDHEN and CDR2 SYDVKM. CDR3 loop: CASSLGQVKTEAFF. As DNA, the CDR3 is TGTGCCAGCAGTTTGGGACAGGTCAAAACTGAAGCTTTCTTT.

This clone turned up a few times. The chain is built from TRBV28 and TRBJ2-5; TRBD2 might be the D (6 bases). The CDR3 contains 15 residues. Germline V gene lookup returns CDR1 MDHEN and CDR2 SYDVKM. V was clipped by 1 base and J by 7 bases, with 16 bases between them. CDR3 residues: CASSLLVGVGGTQYF. The CDR3 coding sequence is TGTGCCAGCAGTTTATTGGTGGGAGTGGGGGGGACCCAGTACTTC.

This chain links TRBV7-6 with TRBJ2-6, with D unresolved. With 1 base removed from V and 0 bases from J, the gap between germline ends came to 7 bases. Germline lookup yields CDR1 SGHVS and CDR2 FNYEAQ. This CDR3 contains 16 residues. CDR3 amino acids: CASSLGSVSGANVLTF. CDR3 sequence (DNA): TGTGCCAGCAGCTTAGGGTCGGTCTCTGGGGCCAACGTCCTGACTTTC.

This chain connects TRBV12-3 or TRBV12-4 to TRBJ1-1; the D is unclear. This CDR3 is built from 12 residues. With 3 bases removed from V and 5 bases from J, the gap between germline ends came to 7 bases. As DNA, the CDR3 is TGTGCCAGCAGTTTGGAGAGAACTGAAGCTTTCTTT. Translation gives CASSLERTEAFF.

This clone has just one count. The V gene is TRBV28, the J gene TRBJ1-1, with D tentatively TRBD1 (5 bases). This CDR3 is 17 amino acids long. CDR1 is MDHEN and CDR2 is SYDVKM in the germline V gene. V lost 5 bases to trimming and J lost 4 bases, with 23 bases between them. The CDR3 DNA reads as TGTGCCAGCAGTACTCACGACTTGGGGGGGGAACCCACTGAAGCTTTCTTT. Its protein is CASSTHDLGGEPTEAFF.

This clone was found a few times. V usage is TRBV5-1 and J usage is TRBJ2-1, with a weak D call TRBD1 (6 bases). The CDR3 totals 15 residues. Trimming took off 2 bases at V and 4 bases at J, with 13 bases between the two ends. Germline V gene lookup returns CDR1 SGHRS and CDR2 YFSETQ. The CDR3 DNA follows: TGCGCCAGCAGCTTATTGGGGACACCATACAATGAGCAGTTCTTC. Encoded protein: CASSLLGTPYNEQFF.

This clone was found a few times. The V gene is TRBV7-9, the J gene TRBJ1-2, with 7 bases matching TRBD1. Trimming cost V 5 bases and J 7 bases; bases outside gene matches: 16. This CDR3 spans 16 amino acids. Looked up from germline, CDR1 is SEHNR and CDR2 is FQNEAQ (reference sequence). This CDR3 reads CASSQLITGARPGYTF. The CDR3 DNA reads as TGTGCCAGCAGCCAGCTCATCACAGGGGCGCGCCCTGGCTACACCTTC.

For the CDR3, the DNA is TGTGCCAGCAGTTCCTTTAGGGGCGGGGGGTACAATGAGCAGTTCTTC. This sequence encodes CASSSFRGGGYNEQFF. The chain links TRBV6-2 or TRBV6-3 to TRBJ2-1; 8 nucleotides line up with TRBD2. CDR3 length: 16 residues. V was clipped by 4 bases and J by 4 bases; unmatched bases: 9. Germline CDR1 reads MNHEY; CDR2 reads SVGEGT.

The chain is built from TRBV2 and TRBJ1-1, with 11 bases fitting TRBD1. The junction had 8 bases not matched to a gene; V was cut back by 5 bases and J by 6 bases. The germline V gene has CDR1 SNHLY and CDR2 FYNNEI. This CDR3 is 15 amino acids long. CDR3 DNA: TGTGCCAGCAGTCAGGACAGGGGGCGAAGGGCTGAAGCTTTCTTT. Its protein is CASSQDRGRRAEAFF.

This clone appeared a few times. V gene TRBV10-1 combines with J gene TRBJ2-2; the match to TRBD2 covers 14 bases. V gave up 2 bases and J gave up 0 bases; unmatched junction bases: 5. Germline CDR1 and CDR2: WNHNN and SYGVQD (reference sequence). This CDR3 comprises 19 residues. The CDR3 protein is CASSEGTSGGLSNTGELFF. CDR3 bases: TGCGCCAGCAGTGAGGGGACTAGCGGGGGCCTTTCGAACACCGGGGAGCTGTTTTTT.